This T cell receptor beta chain was documented in a study of blood T cell repertoires in COVID-19. Across the whole study: The analysed material was cDNA or gDNA that came from T cells, B-cell-depleted T cells, or PBMCs.

This clone is medium-sized in the sample. Authors' analysis steps: From reference gene primer amplification, estimates of nucleated cell counts were derived. TCRdb's copy holds only in-frame clones and misses some; the assay was immunoSEQ multiplex PCR. V and J calls plus clone size are reproduced from that table; the DNA served to infer D and trimming. The sample has roughly 25,000 clones, roughly 76% seen once. The V segment lost 0 bases and the J segment 2 bases; nucleotides outside the gene matches: 3. Germline V lookup: CDR1 SGHRS, CDR2 YFSETQ. CDR3 length equals 18 residues. The chain employs TRBV5-1 and TRBJ2-3; TRBD2 matches at 16 bases. The receptor's source is a woman at least 80 years old with acute or convalescent COVID-19. The sample was peripheral blood. The chain's CDR3 is CASSLEGLAGGITDTQYF. The CDR3 DNA follows: TGCGCCAGCAGCTTGGAGGGACTAGCGGGGGGGATCACAGATACGCAGTATTTT.